This T cell receptor (beta chain) comes out of a study of vaccination effects on CD4 cells after COVID-19. This clone was counted a single time. Antigen: not known. The method was immunoSEQ multiplex PCR; TCRdb's version includes in-frame clones alone and lacks a portion of them. The data show fewer than 65,000 clones, roughly 75% seen once. Germline CDR1 reads WSHSY; CDR2 reads SAAADI. J lost 4 bases, V lost 4 bases, and 9 bases had no gene match. The CDR3 is made up of 15 amino acids. ViraFEST used viral peptide pools to expand antigen-specific CD4+ T cells before sequencing. The authors isolated CD4+ T cells after around 11 days of culture. Vaccinees lacked prior SARS-CoV-2 infection and tested negative for nucleocapsid antibodies.

This sequence originates from a human donor who received a COVID-19 vaccine. Material: CD4+ T cells from PBMCs cultured with HCoV-OC43 spike peptides, obtained before COVID-19 vaccination. Sample subset: HCoV-OC43 spike overlapping peptide pool stimulation. The chain combines TRBV10-2 with TRBJ1-2, with TRBD1 matching 7 bases. The CDR3 loop is CASSGQGSTAYGYTF. The CDR3, as DNA: TGCGCCAGCAGTGGACAGGGATCGACTGCCTATGGCTACACCTTC.